The next 10 T cell receptor beta chains were all read from a single sample in a study of PD-L1 blockade in urothelial cancer. The method was immunoSEQ multiplex PCR; TCRdb's version includes in-frame clones alone and lacks a portion of them. The table records roughly 39,000 clones, roughly 92% of them present only once. As for time point: pretreatment peripheral blood. Specimen: PBMCs, collected around atezolizumab (anti-PD-L1) treatment. These receptors originate from a woman aged 60-70 years with urothelial cancer.

The chain has TRBV19 and TRBJ1-1, with D possibly matching TRBD1 (5 bases). Trimming left V 5 bases short and J 1 base short, with 17 bases between. The germline gives CDR1 LNHDA, CDR2 SQIVND (reference sequence). This CDR3 comprises 16 residues. CDR3 sequence: CASSVPGHPRNTEAFF. In DNA form, the CDR3 reads TGTGCCAGTAGTGTCCCAGGACACCCAAGGAACACTGAAGCTTTCTTT.

The chain has TRBV4-1 and TRBJ2-2, with D unclear. Trimming shortened V by 8 bases and J by 1 base, and 11 bases separated the two germline ends. The CDR3 spans 14 residues. Germline V CDR1 and CDR2: MGHRA, YSYEKL. CDR3 sequence (DNA): TGCGCCAGCCGACCTCAGGAGAACACCGGGGAGCTGTTTTTT. It is translated as CASRPQENTGELFF.

The chain uses TRBV29-1 and TRBJ2-7; the match to TRBD2 covers 11 bases. Germline V gene sequence: CDR1 SQVTM, CDR2 ANQGSEA. The V and J ends lost 2 bases and 7 bases, in that order; junction bases with no gene match: 10. This CDR3 has 15 residues. DNA for the CDR3: TGCAGCGTTGAAAGGACTAGCGGGTTACAAGCAGAGCAGTACTTC. It yields the protein CSVERTSGLQAEQYF.

This chain connects TRBV6-6 to TRBJ2-7; possibly TRBD2 for D (5 bases). The germline V and J ends were trimmed by 2 bases and 2 bases, with 7 bases remaining between them. This CDR3 contains 13 residues. The germline CDR1 and CDR2 sequences are MNHNY and SVGAGI (reference sequence). The CDR3 loop is CASSYPGTYEQYF. CDR3 bases: TGTGCCAGCAGTTACCCCGGGACCTACGAGCAGTACTTC.

In DNA, the CDR3 is TGTGCCAGCAACAGACTAGCCGGCTACAATGAGCAGTTCTTC. Translating gives CASNRLAGYNEQFF. V usage is TRBV11-2 and J usage is TRBJ2-1; 7 positions agree with TRBD2. The V gene end was trimmed by 7 bases and the J gene end by 3 bases; junction bases not matched to a gene: 6. Germline V gene sequence: CDR1 SGHAT, CDR2 FQNNGV. The CDR3 has 14 residues.

The gene calls are TRBV5-1 and TRBJ2-5; 8 bases match TRBD2. This CDR3 region has 14 residues. Unmatched junction bases numbered 6, after V lost 4 bases and J lost 4 bases. CDR1 SGHRS and CDR2 YFSETQ come from the germline V gene. CDR3 amino acids: CASSPGLARETQYF. The CDR3 DNA reads as TGCGCCAGCAGCCCCGGACTAGCTAGAGAGACCCAGTACTTC.

This clone has a single count. The chain combines TRBV28 with TRBJ2-1; D remains unclear. This CDR3 is built from 18 residues. Trimming removed 1 base from V and 9 bases from J, with 25 bases in between. CDR1 is MDHEN and CDR2 is SYDVKM in the germline V gene. CDR3 protein: CASSLFKSSGLTLGEQFF. The CDR3 DNA follows: TGTGCCAGCAGTTTATTCAAATCCTCGGGTCTCACATTGGGTGAGCAGTTCTTC.

The rearrangement links TRBV5-6 to TRBJ1-2, with 9 positions matching TRBD1. Germline V CDR1 and CDR2: SGHDT, YYEEEE. The trim removed 4 bases at V and 6 bases at J, leaving 4 bases unmatched. This CDR3 spans 13 amino acids. In nucleotides, the CDR3 is TGTGCCAGCAGCCTGAGGACAGGGGATGGCTACACCTTC. This sequence encodes CASSLRTGDGYTF.

The chain employs TRBV15 and TRBJ2-3; D unclear. This CDR3 contains 14 residues. V lost 1 base and J lost 10, with 15 bases in between. Germline V CDR1 and CDR2: LNHNV, YYDKDF (reference sequence). CDR3 sequence reads: CATSRVVSIGSQYF. Written as DNA, the CDR3 is TGTGCCACCAGCAGAGTGGTTAGCATAGGATCGCAGTATTTT. The whole variable domain, filled in from reference TRBV15 and TRBJ2-3, reads DAMVIQNPRYQVTQFGKPVTLSCSQTLNHNVMYWYQQKSSQAPKLLFHYYDKDFNNEADTPDNFQSRRPNTSFCFLDIRSPGLGDTAMYLCATSRVVSIGSQYFGPGTRLTVL.

The chain carries TRBV28 and TRBJ2-7; 10 bases match TRBD2. The CDR3 totals 12 residues. Germline loops: CDR1 MDHEN, CDR2 SYDVKM. With V trimmed by 8 bases and J by 5 bases, 3 bases remained unmatched. As DNA, the CDR3 is TGTGCCAGCGGGACTAGCGTAAACGAGCAGTACTTC. Residues: CASGTSVNEQYF.